This T cell receptor (beta chain) was obtained from a study of molecular identifiers for immune sequencing clone quantification. V lost 2 bases to trimming and J lost 4 bases; unmatched junction nucleotides: 4. CDR3 length equals 15 residues. Germline loops: CDR1 MDHEN, CDR2 SYDVKM. RNA fractions of 10%, 30% or 50% and roughly 19,000 to 1,000,000 sorted cells were the source of naive CD8 libraries. Regarding this clonotype: This could be a read error, since a much larger clone is one nucleotide away.

TCRdb ran MiXCR on the PCR reads and lists one entry per CDR3 protein. There are more than 550,000 distinct CDR3 sequences in the sample; about 25% occur only once, and approximately 0.75% lies in the top ten. What was sequenced was naive CD8+ T cells from blood, with Jurkat cell RNA spiked in. Described subset: FACS-sorted CD8+CD4-CCR7+CD45RA+ naive T cells. V usage is TRBV28 and J usage is TRBJ2-3, with 9 bases fitting TRBD2. The sequence came from a human donor in good health. Some libraries in this study had Jurkat cell RNA spiked in. CDR3 sequence reads: CASSLGSGSSDTQYF. The CDR3 coding sequence is TGTGCCAGCAGTTTAGGTAGCGGGAGTTCAGATACGCAGTATTTT. The entire variable domain, with the rest obtained from reference TRBV28 and TRBJ2-3, is as follows: DVKVTQSSRYLVKRTGEKVFLECVQDMDHENMFWYRQDPGLGLRLIYFSYDVKMKEKGDIPEGYSVSREKKERFSLILESASTNQTSMYLCASSLGSGSSDTQYFGPGTRLTVL.